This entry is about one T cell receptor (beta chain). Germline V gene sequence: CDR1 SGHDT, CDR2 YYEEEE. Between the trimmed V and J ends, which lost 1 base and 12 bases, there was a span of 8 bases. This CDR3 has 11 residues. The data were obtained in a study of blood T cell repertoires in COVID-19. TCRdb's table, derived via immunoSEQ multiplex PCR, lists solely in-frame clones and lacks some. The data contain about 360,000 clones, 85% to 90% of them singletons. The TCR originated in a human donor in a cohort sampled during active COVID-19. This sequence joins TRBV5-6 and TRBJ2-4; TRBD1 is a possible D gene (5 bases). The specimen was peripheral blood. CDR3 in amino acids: CASSLQGSQYF. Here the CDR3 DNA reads TGTGCCAGCAGCTTGCAGGGTAGTCAGTACTTC.